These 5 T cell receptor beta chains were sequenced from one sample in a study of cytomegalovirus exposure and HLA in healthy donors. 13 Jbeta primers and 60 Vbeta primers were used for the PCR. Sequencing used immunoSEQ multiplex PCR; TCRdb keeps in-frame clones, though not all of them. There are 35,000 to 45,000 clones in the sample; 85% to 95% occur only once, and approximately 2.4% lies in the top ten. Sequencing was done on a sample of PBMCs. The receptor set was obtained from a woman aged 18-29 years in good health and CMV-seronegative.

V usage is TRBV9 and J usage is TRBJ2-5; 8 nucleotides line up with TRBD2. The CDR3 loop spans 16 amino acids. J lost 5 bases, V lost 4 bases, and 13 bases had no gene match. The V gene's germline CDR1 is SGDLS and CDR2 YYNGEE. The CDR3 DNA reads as TGTGCCAGCAGCAATAGGACTAGCCGAGGGCACGAGACCCAGTACTTC. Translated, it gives CASSNRTSRGHETQYF.

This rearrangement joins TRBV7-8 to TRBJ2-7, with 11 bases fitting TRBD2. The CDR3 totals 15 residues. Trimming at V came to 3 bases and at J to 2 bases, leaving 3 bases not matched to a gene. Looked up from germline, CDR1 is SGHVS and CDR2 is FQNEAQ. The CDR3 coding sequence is TGTGCCAGCAGCTTCGGGACTAGCGGAACCTACGAGCAGTACTTC. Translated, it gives CASSFGTSGTYEQYF.

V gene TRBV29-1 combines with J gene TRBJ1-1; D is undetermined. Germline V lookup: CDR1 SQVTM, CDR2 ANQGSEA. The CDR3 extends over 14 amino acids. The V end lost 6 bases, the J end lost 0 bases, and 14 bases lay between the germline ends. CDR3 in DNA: TGCAGCGTGGTGGGGTTGGGAGTGAACACTGAAGCTTTCTTT. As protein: CSVVGLGVNTEAFF.

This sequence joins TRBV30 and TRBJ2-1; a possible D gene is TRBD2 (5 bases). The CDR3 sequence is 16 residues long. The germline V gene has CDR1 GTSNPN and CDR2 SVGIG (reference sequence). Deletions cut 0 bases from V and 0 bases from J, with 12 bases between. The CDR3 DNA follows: TGTGCCTGGAGTGTACCTAAAGGACTCTCCTACAATGAGCAGTTCTTC. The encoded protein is CAWSVPKGLSYNEQFF.

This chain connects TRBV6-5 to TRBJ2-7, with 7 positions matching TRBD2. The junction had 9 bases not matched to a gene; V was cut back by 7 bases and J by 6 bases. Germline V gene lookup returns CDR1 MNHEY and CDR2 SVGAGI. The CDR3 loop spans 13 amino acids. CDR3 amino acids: CASTQGLVGEQYF. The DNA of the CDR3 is TGTGCCAGCACCCAAGGACTAGTAGGCGAGCAGTACTTC.